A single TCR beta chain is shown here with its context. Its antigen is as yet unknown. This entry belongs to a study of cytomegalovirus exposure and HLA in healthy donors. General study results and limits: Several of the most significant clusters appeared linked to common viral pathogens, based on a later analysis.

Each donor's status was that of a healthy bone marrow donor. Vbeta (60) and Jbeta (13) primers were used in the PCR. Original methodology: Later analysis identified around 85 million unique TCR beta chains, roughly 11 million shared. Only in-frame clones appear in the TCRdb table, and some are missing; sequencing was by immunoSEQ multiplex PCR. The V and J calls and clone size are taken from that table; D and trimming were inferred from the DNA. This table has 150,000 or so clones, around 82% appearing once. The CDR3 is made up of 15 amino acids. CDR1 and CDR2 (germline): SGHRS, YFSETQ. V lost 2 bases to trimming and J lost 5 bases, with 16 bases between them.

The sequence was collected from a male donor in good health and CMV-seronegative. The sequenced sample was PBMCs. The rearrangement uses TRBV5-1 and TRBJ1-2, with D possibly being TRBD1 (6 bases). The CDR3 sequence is CASSLGDTSRYGYTF. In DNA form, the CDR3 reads TGCGCCAGCAGCTTAGGGGACACCTCTAGGTATGGCTACACCTTC.